Below are 11 T cell receptor beta chains sequenced from a single sample in a study of T cell responses to AZD1222 COVID-19 vaccine. Only in-frame clones appear in the TCRdb table, and some are missing; sequencing was by immunoSEQ multiplex PCR. The sample shows about 150,000 clones, just over 90% of them seen only once. This material consisted of peripheral blood, taken on day 0 of AZD1222 vaccination. The receptors shown here come from an adult in good health.

The chain couples TRBV11-2 to TRBJ1-2, with D possibly being TRBD1 (5 bases). Trimming stripped 0 bases from V and 3 bases from J, with 11 bases between. Germline V CDR1 and CDR2: SGHAT, FQNNGV. The CDR3 extends over 15 amino acids. The chain's CDR3 is CASSLDSTGDYGYTF. For the CDR3, the DNA is TGTGCCAGCAGCTTAGATAGCACAGGAGACTATGGCTACACCTTC.

This clone was counted once. V and J are TRBV4-2 and TRBJ2-7, with 8 bases matching TRBD2. The germline V gene encodes CDR1 LGHNA and CDR2 YNFKEQ. The ends lost 1 base at V and 0 bases at J; junction bases unmatched: 5. The CDR3 is 16 amino acids. The CDR3 coding sequence is TGTGCCAGCAGCCAAGTATACGGACTAGCCTCCTACGAGCAGTACTTC. Translation gives CASSQVYGLASYEQYF.

The rearrangement uses TRBV18 and TRBJ1-5, with a tentative D call TRBD1 (6 bases). In germline, CDR1 is KGHSH, CDR2 LQKENI. Trimming left V 6 bases short and J 6 bases short, with 9 bases between. The CDR3 extends over 12 amino acids. The CDR3 region has the DNA TGTGCCAGCTCCCCAGGGGCTCAGCCCCAGCATTTT. It translates to CASSPGAQPQHF.

The chain couples TRBV12-3 or TRBV12-4 to TRBJ2-5; 8 nucleotides align to TRBD1. Trimming removed 6 bases from V and 4 bases from J; junction bases left unmatched: 4. The CDR3 runs to 13 residues. Here the CDR3 DNA reads TGTGCCAGCAGCCCTGGACAGGGAGAGACCCAGTACTTC. It translates to CASSPGQGETQYF.

This clone was observed a single time. The chain uses TRBV11-3 and TRBJ2-1; D possibly corresponds to TRBD1 (6 bases). The CDR3 has 13 residues. CDR1 is SGHNT, CDR2 YENEEA, per germline. With 1 base removed from V and 14 bases from J, the gap between germline ends came to 15 bases. The CDR3 spells CASSLGPTGLKFF. The CDR3, as DNA: TGTGCCAGCAGCTTAGGGCCCACAGGGCTTAAGTTCTTC.

V gene TRBV5-1 combines with J gene TRBJ2-7; 9 bases are a match to TRBD1. V shed 6 bases, J shed 4 bases, and the junction held 8 bases outside the gene matches. This CDR3 has 14 residues. Germline CDR1 and CDR2: SGHRS and YFSETQ. The CDR3 bases are TGCGCCAGCACCCGGGACAGGGAATCTTACGAGCAGTACTTC. Amino acid sequence: CASTRDRESYEQYF.

The rearrangement links TRBV25-1 to TRBJ2-5; D unclear. This CDR3 is built from 13 residues. From germline, CDR1 is MGHDK and CDR2 SYGVNS. V shed 4 bases and J shed 4 bases, with 10 bases lying between them. CDR3 nucleotides: TGTGCCAGCAGTGTGGCAGGCCGAGAGACCCAGTACTTC. It translates to CASSVAGRETQYF.

The CDR3 region has the DNA TGTGCCAGCAGCCCTCGGAAGAGCGGGAGGCCCCCCGGGGAGCAGTACTTC. Translated, it gives CASSPRKSGRPPGEQYF. The V call is TRBV2, the J call TRBJ2-7, with 9 bases lining up with TRBD2. Trimming took 6 bases from V and 7 from J; bases not matched to a gene: 19. CDR3 length: 17 amino acids. Germline loops: CDR1 SNHLY, CDR2 FYNNEI.

This sequence joins TRBV18 and TRBJ2-3, with D possibly TRBD1 on 6 matching bases. The length of the CDR3 is 16 residues. The V end was cut by 2 bases, the J end by 0 bases, with 12 bases between. The germline gives CDR1 KGHSH, CDR2 LQKENI. The CDR3 bases are TGTGCCAGCTCACCAAGAGGGGGAGCTAGCACAGATACGCAGTATTTT. Protein sequence: CASSPRGGASTDTQYF.

The V and J genes are TRBV7-2 and TRBJ2-3, with TRBD2 matching over 9 bases. Germline assignment: CDR1 SGHTA and CDR2 FQGNSA. This CDR3 is 19 amino acids long. The V segment lost 3 bases and the J segment 2 bases; nucleotides outside the gene matches: 15. CDR3 bases: TGTGCCAGCAGCTTTCGGGCGGGGGGGGCGTCTGGACTCACAGATACGCAGTATTTT. Amino acids: CASSFRAGGASGLTDTQYF.

This chain uses TRBV7-9 with TRBJ1-3, with D tentatively TRBD1 (5 bases). The length of the CDR3 is 16 residues. The V end lost 5 bases, the J end lost 0 bases, and 14 bases lay between the germline ends. The germline V gene encodes CDR1 SEHNR and CDR2 FQNEAQ (reference sequence). CDR3 residues: CASSARQISSGNTIYF. The CDR3 DNA is TGTGCCAGCAGCGCCCGACAGATAAGCTCTGGAAACACCATATATTTT. Looking up the rest from reference TRBV7-9 and TRBJ1-3 gives the full variable domain: DTGVSQNPRHKITKRGQNVTFRCDPISEHNRLYWYRQTLGQGPEFLTYFQNEAQLEKSRLLSDRFSAERPKGSFSTLEIQRTEQGDSAMYLCASSARQISSGNTIYFGEGSWLTVV.